This TCR beta chain came from a study of regulatory T cells in long-lasting Graves disease (dated by TCRdb to the early 2020s). About the full investigation: Newly diagnosed Graves' disease patients had taken antithyroid drugs for less than 3 months. Persistent Graves' disease patients were compared with newly diagnosed Graves' disease patients by peripheral blood TCR sequencing and RNA sequencing. A total of roughly 35 samples were covered by TCR sequencing, comprising roughly 13 persistent and roughly 20 newly diagnosed Graves' disease patients. The study was conducted in China and was registered as a clinical trial. Here is what the overall study found, with its caveats: As a limitation, the authors acknowledged that the small sample size may reduce accuracy. Compared with newly diagnosed patients, patients with persistent Graves' disease had lower TCR Shannon entropy and fewer highly expanded clones, which suggests clonal expansion. Only the TCR beta chain was sequenced and analyzed. Persistent patients shared more public clonotypes among themselves (more than 2,500) than newly diagnosed patients did (about 970). Preferential use of TRBV28, TRBJ1-2 and TRBJ2-5 was observed in persistent disease, whereas TRBV20-1 and TRBJ2-1 were favored in newly diagnosed disease. The study examined only peripheral blood because the primary lesion, thyroid tissue, could not be accessed.

The meaning of the sample's time point label: newly diagnosed GD, antithyroid drugs for less than 3 months. For both TCR sequencing and RNA sequencing, RNA was extracted from PBMCs in TRIzol. The diagnosis of Graves' disease was made according to American Thyroid Association guidelines. Patients were recruited from an endocrinology department in Xi'an, China. From each patient, nine milliliters of peripheral blood was collected into an EDTA anticoagulant tube. PBMCs were isolated by Ficoll Paque Plus density gradient separation without further T cell sorting. An Agilent 2100 Bioanalyzer and agarose gel were used to check RNA quality, and a NanoDrop 2000 was used to measure RNA concentration. Germline trimming: 2 bases from V, 10 bases from J; junction bases outside gene matches: 12. The CDR3 measures 15 amino acids from cysteine to phenylalanine. Only the CDR3 portion is preserved as DNA: 45 bases, with reading frame beginning at the first base. According to the germline V gene, CDR1 reads SGHDN and CDR2 reads FVKESK.

Library preparation employed multiplex PCR. The listed sequencing device is Illumina HiSeq 4000. TCR beta libraries were built with iRepertoire HTBI primers and Arm-PCR amplification of CDR3 regions. PCR products were gel purified before sequencing. Concerning the study's data processing: A total of roughly 58 TRBV and 14 TRBJ segments were identified across samples and were used for gene usage analysis of CDR3 amino acid clonotypes. COPE and FqMerger were used to merge filtered high-quality paired reads into contigs. Contigs were aligned with BLAST to IMGT TRBV, TRBD and TRBJ reference genes, and CDR3 was defined per IMGT. Clonotypes above 0.1% frequency were classified as highly expanded clones. Shannon entropy was used to measure repertoire diversity, and the Gini coefficient was used to measure V-J evenness. A clonotype was considered public if more than one individual shared it. The raw public reads went through TCRdb reprocessing: fastp at Q25, MiXCR clone calling, in-frame beta chains kept. Identical CDR3 protein sequences are pooled into one entry, listed with their most common genes and DNA. TCRdb, not the original authors, processed these V and J calls. The table for this sample lists about 540,000 distinct CDR3 sequences; approximately 15% of them were counted only once. Jointly, the top ten make up 8.5% to 10% of the sample.

As to this clonotype: No cognate antigen has been identified for it. A much bigger clone sits one base away, suggesting this may be a read error.

A further study also used this sample, focusing on T cells in Graves' hyperthyroidism and ophthalmopathy. The other study reports the following: Stable Graves' hyperthyroidism was defined as no progression to ophthalmopathy during 18 months of follow-up. Hyperthyroidism patients were newly diagnosed, with disease duration under 2 months, and aged 18 to 65 years. The study excluded patients with uncontrolled infections, other autoimmune diseases, pregnancy or lactation. Diagnoses were established on the basis of clinical symptoms, serum thyroxine and TRAb, thyroid ultrasound, and orbital computed tomography. The TCR CDR3 was subjected to a first round of RT-PCR using the HTBI primer set and the Qiagen OneStep RT-PCR kit. Most expanded thyroid clonotypes (frequency above 0.001) were also detected in blood, a finding suggesting that blood repertoires may reflect thyroid immune responses. A 13 V-J signature model separated ophthalmopathy from stable hyperthyroidism, with around 88% sensitivity and 81.08% specificity in cross-validation and 80%/75% in testing. In validation, the model predicted progression to ophthalmopathy with roughly 70% sensitivity and less than 75% specificity, a median of approximately 6.7 months before onset. A discovery cohort of about a hundred patients, 43 with Graves' ophthalmopathy and 55 to 65 with stable Graves' hyperthyroidism, was used to find distinguishing TCR V-J signatures. Prospective prediction of ophthalmopathy was tested in an independent validation cohort consisting of some 19 hyperthyroidism patients and approximately 16 patients who later progressed to ophthalmopathy. The 85 to 100 discovery patients were randomly split 7:3 into training and test sets. Thyroid tissue and blood T-cell repertoires from six Graves' hyperthyroidism patients were also compared in the study. Once sampling was done, hyperthyroidism patients were given methimazole at a starting dose of 30 mg daily, whereas ophthalmopathy patients were given high-dose intravenous methylprednisolone. Libraries were constructed in a second round of multiplex PCR, after which size selection and purification were performed. Sequencing of the libraries was done on an Illumina HiSeq2000 using paired-end 100 bp reads. SOAPnuke was used to process the raw data, throwing out any read that contained adapters or uncalled bases, had a mean Phred below 15, or lacked an exact constant-primer or identifier match. COPE v1.2.5 was used to merge high-quality paired reads, and clonotypes were defined as unique nucleotide sequences. MiTCR v1.1 was used to align clonotypes to the IMGT TRBV, TRBD and TRBJ reference segments. Analysis was restricted to V-J combinations with a frequency above 0.0001, which covered about 99% of repertoires. A TCS score was defined as the ratio between F50 (clonal expansion) and ExV (chaos), using BLOSUM62-based TCRdist between CDR3 peptides within each V-J. Welch's t-statistics and random forest reduced 500 to 650 V-J features to roughly 13, which were used in a naive Bayes classifier (R e1071). No statistical method was used to set the sample size in advance, and investigators knew the group allocation. According to the paper, TCR Vbeta CDR3 sequencing was carried out on 135 peripheral blood samples, which came from 40 to 45 ophthalmopathy, under 85 hyperthyroidism and approximately 17 progressor patients.

The receptor comes from a man under 40 with Graves disease. Donor details come from another sample of the same person, matched by shared clones. Recombination connected TRBV14 to TRBJ2-7, with TRBD1 identical over 9 junction bases. Sequenced material: peripheral blood mononuclear cells (PBMCs), taken at new diagnosis, from a patient treated with antithyroid drugs. The CDR3 region has the sequence CASSQLRGGTGSQYF. The nucleotides read TGTGCCAGCAGCCAACTACGGGGAGGGACAGGGAGCCAGTACTTC.